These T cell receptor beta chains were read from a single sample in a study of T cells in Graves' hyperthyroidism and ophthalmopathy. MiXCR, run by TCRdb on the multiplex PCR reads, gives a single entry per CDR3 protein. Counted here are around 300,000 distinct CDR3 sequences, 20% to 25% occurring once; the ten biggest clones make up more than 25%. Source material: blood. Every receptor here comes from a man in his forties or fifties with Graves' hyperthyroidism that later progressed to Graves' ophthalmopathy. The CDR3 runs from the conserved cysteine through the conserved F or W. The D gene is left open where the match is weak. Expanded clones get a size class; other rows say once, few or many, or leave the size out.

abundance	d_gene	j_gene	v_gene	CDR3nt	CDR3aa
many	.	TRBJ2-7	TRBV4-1	TGCGCCAGCAGCCAACCACTAGTTAACGAGCAGTACTTC	CASSQPLVNEQYF
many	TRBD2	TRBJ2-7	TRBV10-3	TGTGCCATCAGTGGGCTAGCGGAAAGCTACGAGCAGTACTTC	CAISGLAESYEQYF
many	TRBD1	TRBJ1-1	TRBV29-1	TGCAGCGTTTGCCACAGGGGGTTAGTCACTGAAGCTTTCTTT	CSVCHRGLVTEAFF
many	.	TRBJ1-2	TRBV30	TGTGCCTGGAGTGTAATAGGGAACTATGGCTACACCTTC	CAWSVIGNYGYTF
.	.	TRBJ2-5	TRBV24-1	TGTGCCACCAGTGATACCTCCTCCGGGTCGGCCCAGTACTTC	CATSDTSSGSAQYF
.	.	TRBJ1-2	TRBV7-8	TGTGCCAGCAGCCCCAAGCCTACTAACTATGGCTACACCTTC	CASSPKPTNYGYTF
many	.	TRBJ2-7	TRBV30	TGTGCCTGGAGTGTGGGGGTCAGGGACTACGAGCAGTACTTC	CAWSVGVRDYEQYF
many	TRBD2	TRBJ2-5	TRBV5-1	TGCGCCAGCAGCCCGACGAGCGGGGGGACCCAGTACTTC	CASSPTSGGTQYF
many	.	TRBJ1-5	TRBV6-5	TGTGCCAGCAGTTACTCGCGCTTTACCGATCAGCCCCAGCATTTT	CASSYSRFTDQPQHF
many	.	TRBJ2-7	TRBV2	TGTGCCAGCAATCGGGACTTACCCTACGAGCAGTACTTC	CASNRDLPYEQYF
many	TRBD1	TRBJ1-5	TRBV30	TGTGCCTGGGGCCCCCGGGACAGAAGCAATCAGCCCCAGCATTTT	CAWGPRDRSNQPQHF
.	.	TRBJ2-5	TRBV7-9	TGTGCCAGCAGTTCGGGGCAGACCCAGTACTTC	CASSSGQTQYF
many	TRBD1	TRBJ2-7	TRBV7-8	TGTGCCAGCAGCCCACCGGGACAGGGGGTCGTCGAGCAGTACTTC	CASSPPGQGVVEQYF
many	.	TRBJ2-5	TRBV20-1	TGCAGTGCAAAAGTCCCGGGTAGCGAGACCCAGTACTTC	CSAKVPGSETQYF
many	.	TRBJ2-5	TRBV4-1	TGCGCCAGCAGCCAAGATATGGCAGGGACGTACGAAATCCAAGAGACCCAGTACTTC	CASSQDMAGTYEIQETQYF
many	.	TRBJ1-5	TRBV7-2	TGTGCCAGCAGCTCGGTTGGTGCCTGGGGGCAGCCCCAGCATTTT	CASSSVGAWGQPQHF
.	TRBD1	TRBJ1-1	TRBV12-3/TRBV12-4	TGTGCCAGCAGTTCCTGGACAGGGGAAAACACTGAAGCTTTCTTT	CASSSWTGENTEAFF
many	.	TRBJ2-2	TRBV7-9	TGTGCCAGCAGCCATGACATGAACACCGGGGAGCTGTTTTTT	CASSHDMNTGELFF
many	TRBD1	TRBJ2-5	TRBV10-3	TGTGCCATCAGTGAGTCGGGGGACAGGGAGACCCAGTACTTC	CAISESGDRETQYF
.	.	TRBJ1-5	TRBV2	TGTGCCAGCAGGGACAGCGAAAATCAGCCCCAGCATTTT	CASRDSENQPQHF
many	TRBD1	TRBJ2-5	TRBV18	TGTGCCAGCTCGCCTAGACAGGGAATCCAAGAGACCCAGTACTTC	CASSPRQGIQETQYF
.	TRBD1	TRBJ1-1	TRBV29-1	TGCAGCGTTGCCGACAGGGGTAGGACTGAAGCTTTCTTT	CSVADRGRTEAFF
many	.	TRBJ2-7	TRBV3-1	TGTGCCAGCAGCGGGTTCGAGCGGGCCACCTACGAGCAGTACTTC	CASSGFERATYEQYF
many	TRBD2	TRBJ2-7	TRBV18	TGTGCCAGCTCACTTTACCCCGGGACTAGCGGGAAGGGGTACGAGCAGTACTTC	CASSLYPGTSGKGYEQYF
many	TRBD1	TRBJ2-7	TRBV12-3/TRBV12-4	TGTGCCAGCAGTCCACCGGGACAGGGGTTCTACGAGCAGTACTTC	CASSPPGQGFYEQYF
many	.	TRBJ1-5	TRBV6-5	TGTGCCAGCAGTCAGGACAGCCTTAATCAGCCCCAGCATTTT	CASSQDSLNQPQHF
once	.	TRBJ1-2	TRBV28	TGTGCCAGCAGTTTAGTTGCACAGCTTGGCTACACCTTC	CASSLVAQLGYTF
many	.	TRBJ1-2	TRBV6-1	TGTGCCAGCAGTATGGGCCCCCGGGGCTACACCTTC	CASSMGPRGYTF
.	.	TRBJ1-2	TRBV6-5	TGTGCCAGCAGTTATTGGCGGGGGGCTGGTGGCTACACCTTC	CASSYWRGAGGYTF
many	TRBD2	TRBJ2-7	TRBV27	TGTGCCAGCAGCCCCCGGGTGAGCGGGAGCGAGCAGTACTTC	CASSPRVSGSEQYF
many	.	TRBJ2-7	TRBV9	TGTGCCAGCAGCGTATTCAGTGGGAGTCTCGACGAGCAGTACTTC	CASSVFSGSLDEQYF
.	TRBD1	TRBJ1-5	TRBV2	TGTGCCAGCCTCGGGACAGGGGATCAGCCCCAGCATTTT	CASLGTGDQPQHF
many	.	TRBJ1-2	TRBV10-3	TGTGCCATCAGAGAGAACAGGGACTATGGCTACACCTTC	CAIRENRDYGYTF
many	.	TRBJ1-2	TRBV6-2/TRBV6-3	TGTGCCACATCCCCCGGGACACGATATGGCTACACCTTC	CATSPGTRYGYTF
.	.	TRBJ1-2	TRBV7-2	TGTGCCAGCAGCGTAACGCGGCAGGTCCTCTATGGCTACACCTTC	CASSVTRQVLYGYTF
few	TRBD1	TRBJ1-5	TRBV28	TGTGCCAGCAGTCTGACAGGGACACGGACCCAGCATTTT	CASSLTGTRTQHF
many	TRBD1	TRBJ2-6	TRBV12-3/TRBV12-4	TGTGCCAGCAGACCGAACAGGGGTCTGCGGGCCAACGTCCTGACTTTC	CASRPNRGLRANVLTF
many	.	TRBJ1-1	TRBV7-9	TGTGCCAGCAGCTTAGTCCGAGGGGGGAACACTGAAGCTTTCTTT	CASSLVRGGNTEAFF
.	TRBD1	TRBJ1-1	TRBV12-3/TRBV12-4	TGTGCCAGCACCCTTTGGACAGGCACTGAAGCTTTCTTT	CASTLWTGTEAFF
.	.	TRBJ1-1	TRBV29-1	TGCAGCGCCCACGCAGGGAATACTGAAGCTTTCTTT	CSAHAGNTEAFF
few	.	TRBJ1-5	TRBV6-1	TGTGCCAGCAGTCCTCAGGAGTACAATCAGCCCCAGCATTTT	CASSPQEYNQPQHF
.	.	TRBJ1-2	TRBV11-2	TGTGCTTGCGGCCCGGTTGCTAACTATGGCTACACCTTC	CACGPVANYGYTF
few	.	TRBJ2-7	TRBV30	TGTGCCTGGGGGGAACTGTACGAGCAGTACTTC	CAWGELYEQYF
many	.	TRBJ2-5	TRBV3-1	TGTGCCAGCAGCCAAGGCCTTGGAGCCCTCCAGACCCAGTACTTC	CASSQGLGALQTQYF
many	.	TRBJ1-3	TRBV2	TGTGCCAGCAGTGAAGCGAGAGGTAGCGACTCTGGAAACACCATATATTTT	CASSEARGSDSGNTIYF
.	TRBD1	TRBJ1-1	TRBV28	TGTGCCAGCAGACGTCCCGGGACAGGGGACGACACTGAAGCTTTCTTT	CASRRPGTGDDTEAFF
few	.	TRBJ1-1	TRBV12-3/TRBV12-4	TGTGCCAGCAGTTTAGCGGCAGGGGTGAACACTGAAGCTTTCTTT	CASSLAAGVNTEAFF
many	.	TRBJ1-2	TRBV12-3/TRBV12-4	TGTGCCAGCAGCTCAGGGCTTGGCTACACCTTC	CASSSGLGYTF
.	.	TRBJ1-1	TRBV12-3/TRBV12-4	TGTGCCAGCACCAAGGGGCGGCAGAACACTGAAGCTTTCTTT	CASTKGRQNTEAFF
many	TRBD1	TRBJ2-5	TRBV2	TGTGCCAGCGGACAGGGTGCGATCGGTGGAGAGACCCAGTACTTC	CASGQGAIGGETQYF
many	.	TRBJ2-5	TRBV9	TGTGCCAGTGGTCCAGGCCGCCAAGAGACCCAGTACTTC	CASGPGRQETQYF
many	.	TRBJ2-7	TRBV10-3	TGTGCCATCAGTACCCCGGCCGCCTACGAGCAGTACTTC	CAISTPAAYEQYF
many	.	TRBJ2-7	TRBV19	TGTGCCAGTAGTCCACGGGGGAGGAGCGAGCAGTACTTC	CASSPRGRSEQYF
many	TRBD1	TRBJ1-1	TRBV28	TGTGCCAGCAGTTTATTCGGGACAGGGAGGGCTTTCTTT	CASSLFGTGRAFF
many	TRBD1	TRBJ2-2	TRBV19	TGTGCCAGTTTGGACAGGGATTGGGCCGGGGAGCTGTTTTTT	CASLDRDWAGELFF
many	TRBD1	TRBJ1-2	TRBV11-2	TGTGCCAGCAGCTCCATTATGACAGGGAGCTATGGCTACACCTTC	CASSSIMTGSYGYTF